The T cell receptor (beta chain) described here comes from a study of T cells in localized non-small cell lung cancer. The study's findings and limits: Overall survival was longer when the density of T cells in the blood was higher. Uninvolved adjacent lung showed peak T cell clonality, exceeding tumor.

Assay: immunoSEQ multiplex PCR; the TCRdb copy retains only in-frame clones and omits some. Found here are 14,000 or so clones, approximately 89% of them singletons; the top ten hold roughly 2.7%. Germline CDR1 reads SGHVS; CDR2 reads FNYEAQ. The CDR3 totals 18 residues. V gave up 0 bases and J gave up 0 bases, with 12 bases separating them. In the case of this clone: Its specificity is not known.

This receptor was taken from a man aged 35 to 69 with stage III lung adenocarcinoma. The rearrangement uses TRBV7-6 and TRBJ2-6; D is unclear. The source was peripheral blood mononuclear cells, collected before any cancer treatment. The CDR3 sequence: CASSLAGGTVSGANVLTF. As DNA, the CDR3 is TGTGCCAGCAGCTTAGCGGGTGGAACAGTCTCTGGGGCCAACGTCCTGACTTTC.